These T cell receptor beta chains were read from a single sample in a study of blood T cell repertoires in COVID-19. TCRdb's table, derived via immunoSEQ multiplex PCR, lists solely in-frame clones and lacks some. This table has under 250,000 clones, about nine tenths appearing once. The sequencing sample was made of PBMCs or T cells enriched from blood (not recorded which). Every receptor here comes from a woman between 25 and 40 years old with acute COVID-19. Both conserved end residues are part of each CDR3. Fields, in order: J gene, V gene, clone size, D gene, CDR3 DNA, CDR3 protein. The D gene is left open where the match is weak. Clone size is given for some rows only: seen once, a few or many times, or a class if the clone is expanded.

j_gene: TRBJ2-1
v_gene: TRBV24-1
abundance: -
d_gene: -
CDR3nt: TGTGCCACCAGTGACAACAGGATAAGCTCCTACAATGAGCAGTTCTTC
CDR3aa: CATSDNRISSYNEQFF

j_gene: TRBJ1-5
v_gene: TRBV4-1
abundance: -
d_gene: -
CDR3nt: TGCGCCAGCAGCCGAGAAGACATATATAGCAATCAGCCCCAGCATTTT
CDR3aa: CASSREDIYSNQPQHF

j_gene: TRBJ1-2
v_gene: TRBV10-3
abundance: once
d_gene: -
CDR3nt: TGTGCCATCACTGCGGACAGACAAAACTATGGCTACACCTTC
CDR3aa: CAITADRQNYGYTF

j_gene: TRBJ1-4
v_gene: TRBV5-1
abundance: -
d_gene: -
CDR3nt: TGCGCCAGCAGCTTCGGAGACAGCCTCAATGAAAAACTGTTTTTT
CDR3aa: CASSFGDSLNEKLFF

j_gene: TRBJ1-5
v_gene: TRBV4-1
abundance: -
d_gene: -
CDR3nt: TGCGCCAGCAGCCAAGACAGGTTGGATCAGCCCCAGCATTTT
CDR3aa: CASSQDRLDQPQHF

j_gene: TRBJ2-5
v_gene: TRBV18
abundance: -
d_gene: TRBD1
CDR3nt: TGTGCCAGCTCACCGGTCGCAGACAGGGTTGGGGAGACCCAGTACTTC
CDR3aa: CASSPVADRVGETQYF

j_gene: TRBJ1-1
v_gene: TRBV7-2
abundance: -
d_gene: TRBD1
CDR3nt: TGTGCCAGCAGCTTCCGGGACAGCACTACTGAAGCTTTCTTT
CDR3aa: CASSFRDSTTEAFF

j_gene: TRBJ2-1
v_gene: TRBV30
abundance: -
d_gene: -
CDR3nt: TGTGCAACAGCCGGGCCCGGAGGAAATGAGCAGTTCTTC
CDR3aa: CATAGPGGNEQFF

j_gene: TRBJ2-5
v_gene: TRBV19
abundance: -
d_gene: TRBD2
CDR3nt: TGTGCCAGTAGTCCGGGGGGGTGGGAGACCCAGTACTTC
CDR3aa: CASSPGGWETQYF

j_gene: TRBJ2-7
v_gene: TRBV4-3
abundance: -
d_gene: -
CDR3nt: TGCGCCAGCAGCCAGCATGTCGGGGGAAATGCGGAGCAGTACTTC
CDR3aa: CASSQHVGGNAEQYF

j_gene: TRBJ2-2
v_gene: TRBV4-1
abundance: -
d_gene: -
CDR3nt: TGCGCCAGCAGCCAAGGGCATCCAGGGAACACCGGGGAGCTGTTTTTT
CDR3aa: CASSQGHPGNTGELFF

j_gene: TRBJ1-2
v_gene: TRBV19
abundance: once
d_gene: -
CDR3nt: TGTGCCAGTAGTATGGGGAGAAGCGACTATGGCTACACCTTC
CDR3aa: CASSMGRSDYGYTF

j_gene: TRBJ1-1
v_gene: TRBV12-3/TRBV12-4
abundance: -
d_gene: -
CDR3nt: TGTGCCAGCAGTTTAGCTACAGGGCGGGAGGCTTTCTTT
CDR3aa: CASSLATGREAFF

j_gene: TRBJ2-2
v_gene: TRBV11-2
abundance: -
d_gene: -
CDR3nt: TGTGCCAGCAGCCTCTACCGGGGGAACACCGGGGAGCTGTTTTTT
CDR3aa: CASSLYRGNTGELFF

j_gene: TRBJ2-7
v_gene: TRBV5-1
abundance: -
d_gene: -
CDR3nt: TGCGCCAGCAGCCAGGGCCCGAGCTCCTACGAGCAGTACTTC
CDR3aa: CASSQGPSSYEQYF

j_gene: TRBJ2-3
v_gene: TRBV4-1
abundance: -
d_gene: TRBD2
CDR3nt: TGCGCCAGCAGCCTCAGCGGGGGGGCAGGGGATACGCAGTATTTT
CDR3aa: CASSLSGGAGDTQYF

j_gene: TRBJ2-7
v_gene: TRBV19
abundance: -
d_gene: -
CDR3nt: TGTGCCAGTACCCCCACAGGACAGAGCTACGAGCAGTACTTC
CDR3aa: CASTPTGQSYEQYF

j_gene: TRBJ1-2
v_gene: TRBV2
abundance: -
d_gene: TRBD1
CDR3nt: TGTGCCAGCAGAGGGACAGGGAGCTATGGCTACACCTTC
CDR3aa: CASRGTGSYGYTF

j_gene: TRBJ1-4
v_gene: TRBV27
abundance: -
d_gene: TRBD1
CDR3nt: TGTGCCAGCAGTTTATCCAGGGGGCTTAGTGAAAAACTGTTTTTT
CDR3aa: CASSLSRGLSEKLFF

j_gene: TRBJ1-1
v_gene: TRBV27
abundance: -
d_gene: -
CDR3nt: TGTGCCAGCAGTTCGGGAGGGGAGAACACTGAAGCTTTCTTT
CDR3aa: CASSSGGENTEAFF

j_gene: TRBJ1-6
v_gene: TRBV10-3
abundance: -
d_gene: TRBD1
CDR3nt: TGTGCCATCAGTACAGGGGATCTGAGTTCACCCCTCCACTTT
CDR3aa: CAISTGDLSSPLHF

j_gene: TRBJ1-1
v_gene: TRBV5-8
abundance: -
d_gene: -
CDR3nt: TGTGCCAGCAGCTTTGTCTCTGACACTGAAGCTTTCTTT
CDR3aa: CASSFVSDTEAFF

j_gene: TRBJ1-1
v_gene: TRBV29-1
abundance: -
d_gene: TRBD1
CDR3nt: TGCAGCGTTTCTCTACTAGAGGGGGCTGATTGGGACACTGAAGCTTTCTTT
CDR3aa: CSVSLLEGADWDTEAFF

j_gene: TRBJ2-4
v_gene: TRBV18
abundance: -
d_gene: -
CDR3nt: TGTGCCAGCTCACCAAGGGGAAGCCAAATAGGAAACATTCAGTACTTC
CDR3aa: CASSPRGSQIGNIQYF

j_gene: TRBJ2-5
v_gene: TRBV3-1/TRBV3-2
abundance: -
d_gene: -
CDR3nt: TGTGCCAGCAGCCATTCTGCGGAGACCCAGTACTTC
CDR3aa: CASSHSAETQYF

j_gene: TRBJ1-3
v_gene: TRBV7-6
abundance: -
d_gene: TRBD1
CDR3nt: TGTGCCAGCAGCTTAGGAAGATCCGGGACAGTCGTTTTT
CDR3aa: CASSLGRSGTVVF

j_gene: TRBJ1-2
v_gene: TRBV6-5
abundance: once
d_gene: -
CDR3nt: TGTGCCAGCAGTCTTAGCCCGAACTATGGCTACACCTTC
CDR3aa: CASSLSPNYGYTF

j_gene: TRBJ1-2
v_gene: TRBV4-1
abundance: -
d_gene: -
CDR3nt: TGCGCCAGCAGCCAAGAGCACAGGGACTATGGCTACACCTTC
CDR3aa: CASSQEHRDYGYTF

j_gene: TRBJ1-3
v_gene: TRBV7-2
abundance: -
d_gene: -
CDR3nt: TGTGCCAGCAGCAACCTGGACATCCTCTCTGGAAACACCATATATTTT
CDR3aa: CASSNLDILSGNTIYF

j_gene: TRBJ1-2
v_gene: TRBV27
abundance: -
d_gene: -
CDR3nt: TGTGCCAGCAGTTTGTCCGTCCTCTATGGCTACACCTTC
CDR3aa: CASSLSVLYGYTF

j_gene: TRBJ1-2
v_gene: TRBV10-3
abundance: -
d_gene: TRBD1
CDR3nt: TGTGCCATCAGTGAAACGGCCGGGACAGTGACTAACTATGGCTACACCTTC
CDR3aa: CAISETAGTVTNYGYTF

j_gene: TRBJ2-5
v_gene: TRBV6-5
abundance: -
d_gene: -
CDR3nt: TGTGCCATCAACCACAGGGACACGGAGAGCCAGTACTTC
CDR3aa: CAINHRDTESQYF

j_gene: TRBJ1-2
v_gene: TRBV12-5
abundance: once
d_gene: -
CDR3nt: TGTGCTAGTGGTTTGGGCACAAGAGGGTATGGCTACACCTTC
CDR3aa: CASGLGTRGYGYTF

j_gene: TRBJ1-2
v_gene: TRBV7-8
abundance: once
d_gene: -
CDR3nt: TGTGCCAGCAGCTTAGGGTTGACTCACTATGGCTACACCTTC
CDR3aa: CASSLGLTHYGYTF

j_gene: TRBJ1-2
v_gene: TRBV19
abundance: -
d_gene: TRBD1
CDR3nt: TGTGCCAGTAGTATAGGGACAGGATATGGCTACACCTTC
CDR3aa: CASSIGTGYGYTF

j_gene: TRBJ2-2
v_gene: TRBV5-5
abundance: -
d_gene: TRBD2
CDR3nt: TGTGCCAGCAGCTTGGCCCCACAGCGGGGGGTCACCGGGGAGCTGTTTTTT
CDR3aa: CASSLAPQRGVTGELFF

j_gene: TRBJ1-5
v_gene: TRBV11-2
abundance: -
d_gene: -
CDR3nt: TGTGCCAGCAGCTTAGATTTCGGAGGGAATCAGCCCCAGCATTTT
CDR3aa: CASSLDFGGNQPQHF

j_gene: TRBJ1-6
v_gene: TRBV5-4
abundance: -
d_gene: -
CDR3nt: TGTGCCAGCAGCTTGGGCCAGGCTAATTCACCCCTCCACTTT
CDR3aa: CASSLGQANSPLHF

j_gene: TRBJ2-1
v_gene: TRBV6-5
abundance: -
d_gene: -
CDR3nt: TGTGCCAGTCGCAGGGTACGAGACAATGAGCAGTTCTTC
CDR3aa: CASRRVRDNEQFF

j_gene: TRBJ1-1
v_gene: TRBV7-2
abundance: few
d_gene: -
CDR3nt: TGTGCCAGCAGCTTAGACAAGAACACTGAAGCTTTCTTT
CDR3aa: CASSLDKNTEAFF

j_gene: TRBJ2-7
v_gene: TRBV7-9
abundance: -
d_gene: -
CDR3nt: TGTGCCAGCAGCCCTACGCCGGACAGTTACGAGCAGTACTTC
CDR3aa: CASSPTPDSYEQYF

j_gene: TRBJ1-6
v_gene: TRBV7-2
abundance: -
d_gene: TRBD1
CDR3nt: TGTGCCAGCAGCTTTGACAGGGTAGTAGGATCACCCCTCCACTTT
CDR3aa: CASSFDRVVGSPLHF

j_gene: TRBJ2-1
v_gene: TRBV30
abundance: -
d_gene: -
CDR3nt: TGTGCCTGGAGTGTAGGACACACCTACAATGAGCAGTTCTTC
CDR3aa: CAWSVGHTYNEQFF

j_gene: TRBJ1-2
v_gene: TRBV5-4
abundance: -
d_gene: TRBD1
CDR3nt: TGTGCCAGCAGCATGCGGACAGGGGGCGTGTATGGCTACACCTTC
CDR3aa: CASSMRTGGVYGYTF

j_gene: TRBJ1-4
v_gene: TRBV7-2
abundance: -
d_gene: -
CDR3nt: TGTGCCAGCAGCTTCACGAGGGCGACTAATGAAAAACTGTTTTTT
CDR3aa: CASSFTRATNEKLFF

j_gene: TRBJ1-2
v_gene: TRBV5-1
abundance: -
d_gene: -
CDR3nt: TGCGCCAGCAGCAGGACTGGGACTCAGGCTTATGGCTACACCTTC
CDR3aa: CASSRTGTQAYGYTF

j_gene: TRBJ2-7
v_gene: TRBV11-2
abundance: once
d_gene: TRBD1
CDR3nt: TGTGCCAGCAGCTTAGCTACGGGTTTCGGACAGGGTATCTACGAGCAGTACTTC
CDR3aa: CASSLATGFGQGIYEQYF

j_gene: TRBJ2-6
v_gene: TRBV9
abundance: -
d_gene: -
CDR3nt: TGTGCCAGCAGCGAGGGGTGGAGCTCTGGGGCCAACGTCCTGACTTTC
CDR3aa: CASSEGWSSGANVLTF

j_gene: TRBJ1-1
v_gene: TRBV4-1
abundance: medium-sized
d_gene: -
CDR3nt: TGCGCCAGCAGCCAAGACCAGGGTAGGCAAGCTTTCTTT
CDR3aa: CASSQDQGRQAFF

j_gene: TRBJ2-7
v_gene: TRBV6-5
abundance: -
d_gene: TRBD1
CDR3nt: TGTGCCAGCGGGACAGGGTCGTACGAGCAGTACTTC
CDR3aa: CASGTGSYEQYF

j_gene: TRBJ1-6
v_gene: TRBV11-2
abundance: -
d_gene: -
CDR3nt: TGTGCCAGCAGCTTAGAACAGGGCTCGACACCCCTCCACTTT
CDR3aa: CASSLEQGSTPLHF

j_gene: TRBJ2-2
v_gene: TRBV5-4
abundance: -
d_gene: -
CDR3nt: TGTGCCAGCAGCTTATCGGGTTCCACCGGGGAGCTGTTTTTT
CDR3aa: CASSLSGSTGELFF

j_gene: TRBJ2-7
v_gene: TRBV5-1
abundance: -
d_gene: -
CDR3nt: TGCGCCAGCAGCTTGGGTGCGAGCCTAAACTCCTACGAGCAGTACTTC
CDR3aa: CASSLGASLNSYEQYF

j_gene: TRBJ2-5
v_gene: TRBV5-4
abundance: -
d_gene: -
CDR3nt: TGTGCCAGCAGCCCCCCGACTGGCGGAGAGACCCAGTACTTC
CDR3aa: CASSPPTGGETQYF

j_gene: TRBJ1-1
v_gene: TRBV5-1
abundance: -
d_gene: TRBD1
CDR3nt: TGCGCCAGCAGCCTCGCCGGGACAGGGGCTGAAGCTTTCTTT
CDR3aa: CASSLAGTGAEAFF